The 22 T cell receptor beta chains below come from one sample, sequenced in a study of shared clonotypes between healthy human individuals. The repertoire was sequenced with immunoSEQ multiplex PCR; TCRdb's copy has only in-frame clones and lacks some. The sample lists around 700,000 clones, around 72% occurring once. Sequenced input: memory CD4+ T cells sorted from blood. Documented subset: CD45RA-negative fraction. The receptor set was obtained from a woman in her thirties in good health.

V gene TRBV5-1 combines with J gene TRBJ2-7; 9 bases fit TRBD1. This CDR3 region has 14 residues. V gave up 4 bases and J gave up 9 bases; unmatched junction bases: 11. Germline V CDR1 and CDR2: SGHRS, YFSETQ. The CDR3 protein is CASSPGTGSLGQYF. The CDR3 DNA sequence: TGCGCCAGCAGCCCCGGGACAGGGAGTCTGGGGCAGTACTTC.

This chain uses TRBV18 with TRBJ2-7; 7 bases fit TRBD1. V dropped 2 bases and J dropped 6; count of bases not matched to a gene: 7. The CDR3 sequence is 14 residues long. CDR1 is KGHSH, CDR2 LQKENI, per germline. This CDR3 reads CASSPEQGSGEQYF. The CDR3 DNA is TGTGCCAGCTCACCAGAACAGGGGTCTGGCGAGCAGTACTTC.

V and J are TRBV19 and TRBJ2-7, with TRBD1 matching 8 bases. CDR3 size: 15 residues. Germline V lookup: CDR1 LNHDA, CDR2 SQIVND (reference sequence). V trimming: 4 bases; J trimming: 1 base; junction bases outside the gene matches: 6. The CDR3: CASSKFGTGSYEQYF. CDR3 DNA: TGTGCCAGTAGTAAGTTCGGGACAGGATCCTACGAGCAGTACTTC.

This clone was counted only a few times. The chain has TRBV4-1 and TRBJ2-3, with D uncertain. This CDR3 spans 13 amino acids. Between the trimmed V and J ends, which lost 0 bases and 4 bases, there was a span of 5 bases. Germline V CDR1 and CDR2: MGHRA, YSYEKL. This CDR3 is CASSQDGADTQYF. CDR3 nucleotide sequence: TGCGCCAGCAGCCAAGATGGCGCAGATACGCAGTATTTT.

The chain couples TRBV28 to TRBJ2-7, with 8 bases identical to TRBD1. CDR1 MDHEN and CDR2 SYDVKM come from the germline V gene. The length of the CDR3 is 19 residues. V was pared by 3 bases and J by 0 bases, with 16 bases of the junction left unmatched. The CDR3 sequence is CASSFLIKLRGPLSYEQYF. CDR3 coding DNA: TGTGCCAGCAGTTTCCTAATTAAACTCAGGGGGCCCCTCTCCTACGAGCAGTACTTC.

This clone came up a few times. The V call is TRBV28, the J call TRBJ1-1, with D uncertain. The V gene's germline CDR1 is MDHEN and CDR2 SYDVKM. With 5 bases removed from V and 6 bases from J, the gap between germline ends came to 13 bases. The CDR3 spans 13 residues. The CDR3 region is CASSGRFGAEAFF. In DNA, the CDR3 is TGTGCCAGCAGTGGGAGGTTCGGGGCTGAAGCTTTCTTT.

The chain employs TRBV28 and TRBJ2-7; 9 nucleotides line up with TRBD2. Per the germline V gene, CDR1 is MDHEN and CDR2 is SYDVKM. The CDR3 spans 17 residues. The V and J ends lost 4 bases and 4 bases, in that order; junction bases with no gene match: 14. This CDR3 reads CASSSRGKTSGFYEQYF. The CDR3 DNA sequence: TGTGCCAGCAGTTCACGAGGGAAGACTAGCGGCTTTTACGAGCAGTACTTC.

V and J are TRBV27 and TRBJ2-5; D might be TRBD1 (6 bases). The CDR3 is 13 residues long. Between the trimmed V and J ends, which lost 4 bases and 1 base, there was a span of 7 bases. CDR1 is MNHEY, CDR2 SMNVEV, per germline (reference sequence). The CDR3 here is CASSWTAQETQYF. The CDR3 DNA reads TGTGCCAGCAGTTGGACAGCCCAAGAGACCCAGTACTTC.

This rearrangement joins TRBV21-1 to TRBJ2-7; no check of the table's D call, TRBD2, against the DNA was made. TRBV21-1 is an annotated pseudogene. This CDR3 comprises 18 residues. This CDR3 reads CASSPRGTSGREDYEQYF. CDR3 DNA: TGTGCCAGCAGCCCCCGGGGGACTAGCGGGAGGGAGGACTACGAGCAGTACTTC.

J is TRBJ1-1 and V is TRBV28; D possibly corresponds to TRBD1 (6 bases). The V end was cut by 5 bases, the J end by 10 bases, with 20 bases between. Germline CDR1 MDHEN, CDR2 SYDVKM. The CDR3 totals 14 residues. CDR3 loop: CASSRWRGAEVAFF. In DNA, the CDR3 is TGTGCCAGCAGTCGATGGAGGGGGGCGGAGGTAGCTTTCTTT.

This sequence joins TRBV9 and TRBJ1-1; TRBD1 aligns across 8 bases. This CDR3 spans 15 amino acids. The V and J ends lost 3 bases and 3 bases, in that order; junction bases with no gene match: 7. Germline V gene data show CDR1 as SGDLS and CDR2 as YYNGEE. The CDR3 DNA is TGTGCCAGCAGCGATCGGACAGGGAGGGACACTGAAGCTTTCTTT. The encoded protein is CASSDRTGRDTEAFF.

V gene TRBV5-6 combines with J gene TRBJ2-3, with a possible D match to TRBD2 (5 bases). The CDR3 consists of 17 residues. V lost 2 bases, J lost 4 bases, and 20 bases lay in between. The V gene's germline CDR1 is SGHDT and CDR2 YYEEEE. In nucleotides, the CDR3 is TGTGCCAGCAGCTTCCAGGAGGCCTACTCGTACCCAGATACGCAGTATTTT. Amino acids: CASSFQEAYSYPDTQYF.

The rearrangement links TRBV5-1 to TRBJ2-1, with 12 bases lining up with TRBD1. The germline V gene has CDR1 SGHRS and CDR2 YFSETQ. The CDR3 runs 18 residues. Trimming cost V 1 base and J 9 bases; bases outside gene matches: 14. CDR3 DNA: TGCGCCAGCAGCTTGACAAACGGCCCGGGACAGGGGGCTATTGAGCAGTTCTTC. The encoded protein is CASSLTNGPGQGAIEQFF.

This clone was detected ten times or more. V gene TRBV6-6 combines with J gene TRBJ1-1; D gene unclear. CDR3 length: 11 amino acids. CDR1 and CDR2 from the germline V gene are MNHNY and SVGAGI (reference sequence). The germline V and J ends were trimmed by 6 bases and 7 bases, with 9 bases remaining between them. CDR3 sequence reads: CASSQDGEAFF. The DNA for the CDR3 is TGTGCCAGCAGCCAGGACGGTGAAGCTTTCTTT.

The chain couples TRBV28 to TRBJ1-5; possible D gene TRBD1, 5 bases. V shed 4 bases and J shed 7 bases, with 14 bases lying between them. The V gene's germline CDR1 is MDHEN and CDR2 SYDVKM. CDR3 size: 14 residues. DNA for the CDR3: TGTGCCAGCAGTTCTTCCTGGGGCCACCAGCCCCAGCATTTT. It is translated as CASSSSWGHQPQHF.

This clone was recorded a few times. This sequence joins TRBV7-9 and TRBJ1-5; perhaps TRBD1 as D (6 bases). Trimming stripped 5 bases from V and 3 bases from J, with 11 bases between. The CDR3 is 14 amino acids. CDR1 and CDR2 (germline): SEHNR, FQNEAQ (reference sequence). In DNA, the CDR3 is TGTGCCAGCAGCCCAGGGGACTACAATCAGCCCCAGCATTTT. It is translated as CASSPGDYNQPQHF.

This clone came up many times. This rearrangement joins TRBV1 to TRBJ2-1. TRBV1 represents a pseudogene. The CDR3 contains 10 residues. CDR3 residues: CTSSLDEQFF. In DNA, the CDR3 is TGCACCAGCAGCCTGGATGAGCAGTTCTTC.

This chain joins TRBV18 and TRBJ1-5, with unresolved D. Between the trimmed V and J ends, which lost 3 bases and 3 bases, there was a span of 15 bases. The germline CDR1 and CDR2 sequences are KGHSH and LQKENI. The CDR3 contains 16 residues. The CDR3 DNA reads as TGTGCCAGCTCACCGATAGAACTGTTGGACAATCAGCCCCAGCATTTT. This gives the protein CASSPIELLDNQPQHF.

This clone was recorded once. The V call is TRBV10-1, the J call TRBJ2-5; no clear D. Trimming pared 3 bases from V and 2 bases from J, leaving 13 bases between. The CDR3 length is 15 residues. Germline assignment: CDR1 WNHNN and CDR2 SYGVQD (reference sequence). CDR3 nucleotide sequence: TGCGCCAGCAGTGAAGGGCCGGCGAGTCAAGAGACCCAGTACTTC. This translates into CASSEGPASQETQYF.

This chain connects TRBV5-1 to TRBJ1-1; D ambiguous. The CDR3 sequence is 14 residues long. Germline V CDR1 and CDR2: SGHRS, YFSETQ. The V end lost 0 bases, the J end lost 4 bases, and 10 bases lay between the germline ends. This chain's CDR3 is CASSLAGESTEAFF. Written as DNA, the CDR3 is TGCGCCAGCAGCTTGGCCGGTGAGAGCACTGAAGCTTTCTTT.

This chain links TRBV2 with TRBJ1-4; 7 nucleotides align to TRBD1. V shed 7 bases, J shed 8 bases, and the junction held 10 bases outside the gene matches. Germline CDR1 SNHLY, CDR2 FYNNEI. This CDR3 region has 14 residues. The CDR3 region is CASKRGQEGEKLFF. CDR3 sequence (DNA): TGTGCCAGCAAAAGAGGACAGGAAGGGGAAAAACTGTTTTTT. Complete variable domain (other parts from reference TRBV2 and TRBJ1-4): EPEVTQTPSHQVTQMGQEVILRCVPISNHLYFYWYRQILGQKVEFLVSFYNNEISEKSEIFDDQFSVERPDGSNFTLKIRSTKLEDSAMYFCASKRGQEGEKLFFGSGTQLSVL.

The chain joins TRBV5-1 to TRBJ2-7; D is possibly TRBD2 (8 bases). From germline, CDR1 is SGHRS and CDR2 YFSETQ. Trimming cost V 0 bases and J 3 bases, with 13 bases left between them. This CDR3 is built from 15 residues. In DNA, the CDR3 is TGCGCCAGCAGCTTGGTAGCGGGACAGAGCTACGAGCAGTACTTC. Translation gives CASSLVAGQSYEQYF.